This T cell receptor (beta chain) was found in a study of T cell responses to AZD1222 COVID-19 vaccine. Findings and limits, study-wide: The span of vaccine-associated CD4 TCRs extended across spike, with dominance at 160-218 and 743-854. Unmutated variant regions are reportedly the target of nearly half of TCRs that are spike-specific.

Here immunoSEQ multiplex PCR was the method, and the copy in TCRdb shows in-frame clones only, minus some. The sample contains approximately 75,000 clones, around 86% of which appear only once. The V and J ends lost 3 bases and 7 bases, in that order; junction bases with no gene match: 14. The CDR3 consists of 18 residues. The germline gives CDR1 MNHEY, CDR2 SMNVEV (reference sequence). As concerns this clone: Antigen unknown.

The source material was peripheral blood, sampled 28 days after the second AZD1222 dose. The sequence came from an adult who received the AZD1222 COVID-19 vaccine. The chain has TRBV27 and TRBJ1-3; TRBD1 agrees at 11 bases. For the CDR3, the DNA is TGTGCCAGCAGTTTGAAGGACAGGGGGCACCCTCTGCGGAACACCATATATTTT. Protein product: CASSLKDRGHPLRNTIYF.